This T cell receptor (beta chain) was identified during a study of shared T cell receptors in the human thymus. This CDR3 has 14 amino acids. CDR1 is SGHNT, CDR2 YYREEE, per germline (reference sequence). J was trimmed by 5 bases and V by 0 bases; bases with no gene match: 3. Assay used: immunoSEQ multiplex PCR; TCRdb lists only in-frame clones, some missing. In the table there are roughly 700,000 clones, 85% to 90% of which are singletons. The sample also formed part of further work on human thymus T cells. In that study: Thymus specimens were resections from corrective heart surgery. Apparent bias marked the V and J gene usage of thymic and blood repertoires. In unrelated individuals, thymic repertoires overlapped highly, according to related research.

The rearrangement joins TRBV5-4 to TRBJ2-5, with TRBD2 matching over 8 bases. This TCR was sampled from a boy less than two years old with a congenital heart defect. The sequenced material came from thymocytes. The CDR3 sequence is CASSLDGRVETQYF. DNA for the CDR3: TGTGCCAGCAGCTTGGACGGGAGGGTGGAGACCCAGTACTTC.